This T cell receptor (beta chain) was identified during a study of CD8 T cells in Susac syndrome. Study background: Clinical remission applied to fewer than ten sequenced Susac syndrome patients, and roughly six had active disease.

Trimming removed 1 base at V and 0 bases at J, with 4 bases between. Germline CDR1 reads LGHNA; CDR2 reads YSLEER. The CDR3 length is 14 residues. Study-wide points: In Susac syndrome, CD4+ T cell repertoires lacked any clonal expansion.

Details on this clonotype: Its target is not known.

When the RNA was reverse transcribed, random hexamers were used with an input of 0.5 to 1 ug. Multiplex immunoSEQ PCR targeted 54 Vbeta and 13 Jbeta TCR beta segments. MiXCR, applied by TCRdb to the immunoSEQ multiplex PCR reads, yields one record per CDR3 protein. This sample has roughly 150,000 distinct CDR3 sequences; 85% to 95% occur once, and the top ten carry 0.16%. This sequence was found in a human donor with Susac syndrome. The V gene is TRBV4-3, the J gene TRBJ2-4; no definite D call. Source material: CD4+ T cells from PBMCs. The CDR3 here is CASSQVLAKNIQYF. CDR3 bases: TGCGCCAGCAGCCAAGTCCTAGCCAAAAACATTCAGTACTTC.